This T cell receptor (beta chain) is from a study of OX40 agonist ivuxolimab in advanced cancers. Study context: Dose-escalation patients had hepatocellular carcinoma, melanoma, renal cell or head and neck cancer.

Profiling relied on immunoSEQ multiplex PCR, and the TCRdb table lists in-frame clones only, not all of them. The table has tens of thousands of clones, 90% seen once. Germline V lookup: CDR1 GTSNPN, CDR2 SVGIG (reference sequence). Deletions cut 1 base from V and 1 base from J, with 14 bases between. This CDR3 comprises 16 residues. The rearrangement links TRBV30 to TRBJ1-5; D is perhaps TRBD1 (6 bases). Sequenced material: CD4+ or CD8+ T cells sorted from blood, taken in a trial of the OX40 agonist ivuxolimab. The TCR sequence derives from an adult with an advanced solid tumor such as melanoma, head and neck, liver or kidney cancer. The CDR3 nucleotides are TGTGCCTGGAGTGGGGGGAATCAGGGGAGCAATCAGCCCCAGCATTTT. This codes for CAWSGGNQGSNQPQHF.